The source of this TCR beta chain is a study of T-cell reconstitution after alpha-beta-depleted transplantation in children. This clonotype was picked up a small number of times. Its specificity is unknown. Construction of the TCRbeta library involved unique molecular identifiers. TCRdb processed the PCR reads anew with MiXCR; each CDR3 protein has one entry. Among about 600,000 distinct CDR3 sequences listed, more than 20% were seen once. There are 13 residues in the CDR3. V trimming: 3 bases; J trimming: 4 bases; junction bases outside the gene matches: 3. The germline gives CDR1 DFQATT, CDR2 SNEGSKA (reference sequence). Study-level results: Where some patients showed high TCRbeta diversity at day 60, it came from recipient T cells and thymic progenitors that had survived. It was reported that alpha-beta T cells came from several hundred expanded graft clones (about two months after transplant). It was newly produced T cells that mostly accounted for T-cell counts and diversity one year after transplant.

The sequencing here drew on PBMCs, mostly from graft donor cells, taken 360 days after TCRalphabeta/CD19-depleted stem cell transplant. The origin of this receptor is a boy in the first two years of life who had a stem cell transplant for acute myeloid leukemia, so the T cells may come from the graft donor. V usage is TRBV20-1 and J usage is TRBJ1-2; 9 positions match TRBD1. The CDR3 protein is CSASGTGLYGYTF. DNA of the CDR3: TGCAGTGCTAGCGGGACAGGGCTCTATGGCTACACCTTC.